One sample yielded the 20 T cell receptor beta chains listed below, sequenced in a study of CD8 T cells in Susac syndrome. Random-hexamer reverse transcription was applied to 0.5 to 1 ug RNA. TCRdb re-called the immunoSEQ multiplex PCR reads through MiXCR, storing one row per CDR3 protein. The profile shows 120,000 or so distinct CDR3 sequences, 96% of them singletons. The sample taken for sequencing was CD4+ T cells from PBMCs. These receptors were obtained from a human donor with Susac syndrome.

The chain joins TRBV7-2 to TRBJ2-1; no definite D call. Trimming stripped 1 base from V and 4 bases from J, with 11 bases between. Germline V gene lookup returns CDR1 SGHTA and CDR2 FQGNSA. This CDR3 is built from 15 residues. The CDR3 DNA reads as TGTGCCAGCAGCTTAGTCGCGGTTAATTACAATGAGCAGTTCTTC. Its protein product is CASSLVAVNYNEQFF.

The genes are TRBV30 and TRBJ1-4, with a tentative D call TRBD1 (5 bases). Per germline, CDR1 GTSNPN and CDR2 SVGIG (reference sequence). The CDR3 runs 14 residues. The germline V and J ends were trimmed by 3 bases and 7 bases, with 15 bases remaining between them. This CDR3 reads CAWSFNGAGEKLFF. CDR3 DNA: TGTGCCTGGAGCTTTAACGGGGCAGGTGAAAAACTGTTTTTT.

The J gene is TRBJ1-5, the V gene TRBV20-1, with a possible D match to TRBD1 (6 bases). This CDR3 has 13 amino acids. CDR1 and CDR2 (germline): DFQATT, SNEGSKA (reference sequence). Trimming left V 5 bases short and J 5 bases short, with 13 bases between. CDR3 protein: CSAETGAHQPQHF. CDR3 nucleotides: TGCAGTGCTGAGACAGGCGCTCATCAGCCCCAGCATTTT.

The chain couples TRBV24-1 to TRBJ2-3, with D hard to call. The V gene lost 6 bases and the J gene lost 4 bases, with 4 bases spanning the gap. CDR1 and CDR2 from the germline V gene are KGHDR and SFDVKD. This CDR3 region has 11 residues. CDR3 nucleotide sequence: TGTGCCACCAGTAGCGCAGATACGCAGTATTTT. It translates to CATSSADTQYF.

The chain carries TRBV7-2 and TRBJ2-1; 8 bases map to TRBD2. Germline V gene data show CDR1 as SGHTA and CDR2 as FQGNSA. The CDR3 spans 15 residues. The ends lost 8 bases at V and 6 bases at J; junction bases unmatched: 12. The CDR3 region is CASAKAGGEGNEQFF. The CDR3 region has the DNA TGTGCCAGCGCCAAGGCCGGGGGGGAGGGCAATGAGCAGTTCTTC.

The chain couples TRBV12-3 or TRBV12-4 to TRBJ2-7; possible D gene TRBD2, 5 bases. The V and J ends lost 8 bases and 3 bases respectively, with 14 bases between them. The CDR3 spans 13 residues. CDR3 loop: CASRPPAGYEQYF. CDR3 nucleotides: TGTGCCAGCCGTCCACCGGCGGGCTACGAGCAGTACTTC.

The CDR3 DNA follows: TGTGCCACTCGATCCTATAACCAAGAGACCCAGTACTTC. Amino acids: CATRSYNQETQYF. The gene calls are TRBV12-3 or TRBV12-4 and TRBJ2-5, with no clear D. This CDR3 spans 13 amino acids. Deletions cut 10 bases from V and 0 bases from J, with 12 bases between.

The rearrangement joins TRBV5-1 to TRBJ1-1; 7 nucleotides line up with TRBD1. There are 15 residues in the CDR3. V was pared by 0 bases and J by 3 bases, with 5 bases of the junction left unmatched. The germline gives CDR1 SGHRS, CDR2 YFSETQ. In DNA, the CDR3 is TGCGCCAGCAGCTTGGCCGGGACAGTCGACACTGAAGCTTTCTTT. It encodes CASSLAGTVDTEAFF. The full variable domain, rest sourced from reference TRBV5-1 and TRBJ1-1, is KAGVTQTPRYLIKTRGQQVTLSCSPISGHRSVSWYQQTPGQGLQFLFEYFSETQRNKGNFPGRFSGRQFSNSRSEMNVSTLELGDSALYLCASSLAGTVDTEAFFGQGTRLTVV.

As DNA, the CDR3 is TGCAGCGTTGGGGGACTAGCGGGAGTTGAGCAGTTCTTC. Protein: CSVGGLAGVEQFF. V is TRBV29-1 and J is TRBJ2-1; 14 bases are shared with TRBD2. Germline V lookup: CDR1 SQVTM, CDR2 ANQGSEA. The V segment lost 4 bases and the J segment 9 bases; nucleotides outside the gene matches: 2. This CDR3 region has 13 residues.

The chain combines TRBV9 with TRBJ1-2; no clear D. The CDR3 spans 13 residues. Trimming took 3 bases from V and 8 from J, leaving 14 bases between them. CDR1 is SGDLS, CDR2 YYNGEE, per germline. CDR3 nucleotides: TGTGCCAGCAGCGCGGACGTCGTGAGGGGCTACACCTTC. Residues: CASSADVVRGYTF. Full variable domain (outside the CDR3, taken from reference TRBV9 and TRBJ1-2): DSGVTQTPKHLITATGQRVTLRCSPRSGDLSVYWYQQSLDQGLQFLIQYYNGEERAKGNILERFSAQQFPDLHSELNLSSLELGDSALYFCASSADVVRGYTFGSGTRLTVV.

The chain carries TRBV19 and TRBJ2-3; D call uncertain. The V and J ends lost 0 bases and 6 bases respectively, with 4 bases between them. Germline V gene sequence: CDR1 LNHDA, CDR2 SQIVND (reference sequence). The CDR3 sequence is 12 residues long. The CDR3 sequence is CASSIEADTQYF. The CDR3 DNA follows: TGTGCCAGTAGTATAGAAGCGGATACGCAGTATTTT.

The chain has TRBV12-3 or TRBV12-4 and TRBJ1-1, with D perhaps matching TRBD1 (5 bases). The ends were cut back, 6 bases at V and 1 base at J, with 9 bases in the middle. The CDR3 contains 13 residues. The chain's CDR3 is CASRITGNTEAFF. CDR3 in DNA: TGTGCCAGCAGGATAACAGGGAACACTGAAGCTTTCTTT.

The count of this clonotype is one. The V gene is TRBV20-1, the J gene TRBJ2-7; TRBD1 might be the D (5 bases). The CDR3 runs 12 residues. The germline V and J ends were trimmed by 2 bases and 6 bases, with 11 bases remaining between them. Germline V CDR1 and CDR2: DFQATT, SNEGSKA (reference sequence). CDR3 protein: CSARKDKSEQYF. The CDR3 bases are TGCAGTGCTAGAAAGGACAAGAGCGAGCAGTACTTC.

V gene TRBV12-3 or TRBV12-4 combines with J gene TRBJ2-7; D might be TRBD1 or TRBD2, each matching 5 bases. The CDR3 loop spans 14 amino acids. V lost 6 bases and J 7 bases, leaving 19 bases between the germline ends. The CDR3 region is CASRAFGGVGEQYF. CDR3 sequence (DNA): TGTGCCAGCAGAGCCTTTGGGGGAGTGGGAGAGCAGTACTTC.

The chain couples TRBV16 to TRBJ2-1; 7 positions agree with TRBD2. The germline V gene encodes CDR1 KGHSY and CDR2 FQNENV. V lost 8 bases and J lost 5; bases outside the gene matches: 12. CDR3 size: 15 residues. CDR3 loop: CASRSGGGPHNEQFF. CDR3 in DNA: TGTGCCAGCCGAAGTGGGGGAGGGCCCCACAATGAGCAGTTCTTC.

V gene TRBV29-1 combines with J gene TRBJ2-3, with 11 bases identical to TRBD1. The CDR3 sequence is 16 residues long. Germline loops: CDR1 SQVTM, CDR2 ANQGSEA. Losses at the gene ends were 7 bases for V and 3 bases for J; bases not matched to a gene: 12. DNA of the CDR3: TGCAGCGCCACTTACCGGGACAGGGGGAGTACAGATACGCAGTATTTT. Its protein is CSATYRDRGSTDTQYF.

This clonotype was recorded only once. The chain has TRBV18 and TRBJ2-7; a weak D match, TRBD1 (5 bases). Germline CDR1 KGHSH, CDR2 LQKENI. Between the trimmed V and J ends, which lost 2 bases and 2 bases, there was a span of 10 bases. CDR3 size: 14 residues. The CDR3 reads CASSPDREAYEQYF. The CDR3 DNA is TGTGCCAGCTCACCAGACAGAGAGGCCTACGAGCAGTACTTC.

J is TRBJ2-1 and V is TRBV4-2; D gene uncertain. CDR1 is LGHNA and CDR2 is YNFKEQ in the germline V gene. CDR3 length: 13 amino acids. V lost 0 bases to trimming and J lost 7 bases, with 7 bases between them. CDR3: CASSQDVGNEQFF. The CDR3 region has the DNA TGTGCCAGCAGCCAAGATGTGGGGAATGAGCAGTTCTTC.

This clonotype has a single count. V is TRBV6-1 and J is TRBJ2-1; perhaps D is TRBD1 or TRBD2 (7 bases each). Trimming removed 6 bases from V and 6 bases from J, with 27 bases in between. CDR3 length equals 18 residues. Looked up from germline, CDR1 is MNHNS and CDR2 is SASEGT. CDR3 region: CASSPRGGARGWGNEQFF. The CDR3 DNA sequence: TGTGCCAGCAGCCCCAGGGGGGGGGCGAGAGGGTGGGGCAATGAGCAGTTCTTC.

In nucleotides, the CDR3 is TGTGCCAGCAGCTTGGTTGGGCTGTTGAACACTGAAGCTTTCTTT. Its protein is CASSLVGLLNTEAFF. The chain couples TRBV5-4 to TRBJ1-1; D is uncertain. The CDR3 totals 15 residues. The ends were cut back, 0 bases at V and 0 bases at J, with 9 bases in the middle. Germline CDR1 SGHNT, CDR2 YYREEE (reference sequence).